This T cell receptor beta chain is drawn from a study of T cells in localized non-small cell lung cancer. Sequenced by immunoSEQ multiplex PCR; TCRdb stores in-frame clones only, minus some. The profile covers over 950 clones, with approximately 30% appearing a single time and approximately 26% taken by the ten largest. General study results and limits: Uninvolved nearby lung showed the greatest T cell clonality, exceeding that found in tumor. Researchers found a median approximately 55 of the top 100 tumor clones in adjacent lung. Those with higher blood T cell density had longer overall survival.

Note on this clone: The antigen remains unidentified.

This CDR3 contains 13 residues. Germline V CDR1 and CDR2: MNHGY, SAAAGT. V lost 7 bases and J lost 2, with 12 bases in between. The chain recombines TRBV6-8 with TRBJ2-7; possible D gene TRBD2, 5 bases. Sequencing was performed on normal lung tissue next to the tumor, taken before any cancer treatment. The TCR sequence derives from a female donor over 55 with stage II lung adenocarcinoma. CDR3 in amino acids: CASIASLAYEQYF. The CDR3 nucleotides are TGTGCCAGCATTGCTAGCCTTGCCTACGAGCAGTACTTC.